The rows below give T cell receptor beta chains drawn from one sample of a study of regulatory T cells in long-lasting Graves disease. Via MiXCR, TCRdb re-called the multiplex PCR reads, giving one row per CDR3 protein. The sample carries about 540,000 distinct CDR3 sequences, roughly 14% recorded once. This same sample was also taken into another study, of T cells in Graves' hyperthyroidism and ophthalmopathy.

The sample in question was peripheral blood mononuclear cells (PBMCs), obtained at new diagnosis, from a patient treated with antithyroid drugs. Receptors were obtained from a man aged 30-40 years with Graves disease. Each CDR3 is given with its conserved first and last residue. Fields, in order: D gene, clone size, CDR3 length, J gene, V gene, CDR3 protein, CDR3 DNA. D genes are given only for firm matches. Only some rows state a clone size, as once, few, many or a class for expanded clones.

>-|many|13|TRBJ2-5|TRBV12-3/TRBV12-4
CASSLTPRETQYF
TGTGCCAGCAGTTTAACCCCACGGGAGACCCAGTACTTC
>-|many|14|TRBJ2-3|TRBV10-3
CAISAGTSTDTQYF
TGTGCCATCAGTGCCGGGACTAGCACAGATACGCAGTATTTT
>-|-|15|TRBJ2-7|TRBV10-3
CAISNDYTHRSEQYF
TGTGCCATCAGTAATGACTATACCCACCGGAGCGAGCAGTACTTC
>TRBD2|-|15|TRBJ2-3|TRBV30
CAWTPLAGATDTQYF
TGTGCCTGGACCCCGCTAGCGGGGGCCACAGATACGCAGTATTTT
>-|once|16|TRBJ2-3|TRBV7-3
CASSLTSGVGGDTQYF
TGTGCCAGCAGCTTAACGTCAGGGGTAGGGGGTGATACGCAGTATTTT
>TRBD2|-|14|TRBJ2-7|TRBV12-3/TRBV12-4
CASSPTSGDLEQYF
TGTGCCAGCAGTCCGACTAGCGGGGACCTCGAGCAGTACTTC
>-|many|14|TRBJ1-4|TRBV12-3/TRBV12-4
CASRWDATNEKLFF
TGTGCCAGCAGGTGGGATGCAACTAATGAAAAACTGTTTTTT
>-|-|14|TRBJ2-7|TRBV25-1
CASSPQVISYEQYF
TGTGCCAGCAGTCCTCAAGTTATATCCTACGAGCAGTACTTC
>TRBD2|many|20|TRBJ2-5|TRBV11-2
CASSSGAGYTSGNPGETQYF
TGTGCCAGCAGCTCGGGGGCGGGCTATACTAGCGGGAACCCGGGAGAGACCCAGTACTTC
>-|few|16|TRBJ1-2|TRBV14
CASSQESKGRSYGYTF
TGTGCCAGCAGCCAAGAGTCGAAGGGAAGGAGCTATGGCTACACCTTC
>TRBD1|many|13|TRBJ1-1|TRBV20-1
CSASGTGDTEAFF
TGCAGTGCCTCCGGGACAGGGGACACTGAAGCTTTCTTT
>TRBD1|many|18|TRBJ2-2|TRBV19
CASSIRPGQGARTGELFF
TGTGCCAGTAGTATACGCCCGGGACAGGGGGCGCGGACCGGGGAGCTGTTTTTT
>-|many|14|TRBJ1-1|TRBV7-9
CASSFSGSGTEAFF
TGTGCCAGCAGCTTTTCAGGGTCGGGCACTGAAGCTTTCTTT
>-|-|11|TRBJ2-7|TRBV28
CASSTLREQHF
TGTGCCAGCAGTACGCTCCGCGAGCAGCACTTC
>-|-|12|TRBJ2-3|TRBV28
CASNDHTDTQYF
TGTGCCAGCAACGATCACACAGATACGCAGTATTTT
>-|few|11|TRBJ2-3|TRBV7-9
CASLREGEQYF
TGTGCCAGCCTCAGGGAAGGAGAGCAGTATTTT
>-|many|15|TRBJ2-7|TRBV12-3/TRBV12-4
CASSSYAVSSYEQYF
TGTGCCAGCAGTTCCTACGCGGTGAGCTCCTACGAGCAGTACTTC
>-|-|13|TRBJ1-5|TRBV2
CASRGQAHQPQHF
TGTGCCAGCCGGGGGCAGGCCCATCAGCCCCAGCATTTT
>TRBD2|many|15|TRBJ2-1|TRBV5-1
CASRLAENSYNEQFF
TGCGCCAGCAGACTAGCGGAGAACTCCTACAATGAGCAGTTCTTC
>TRBD2|-|16|TRBJ2-1|TRBV20-1
CSAARTSGRGYNEQFF
TGCAGTGCCGCCCGGACTAGCGGGAGAGGTTACAATGAGCAGTTCTTC
>-|many|14|TRBJ2-5|TRBV5-1
CASSLGGYQETQYF
TGTGCCAGCAGTTTAGGCGGATACCAAGAGACCCAGTACTTC
>-|many|11|TRBJ1-1|TRBV7-9
CASSRGGEAFF
TGTGCCAGCAGCCGGGGGGGTGAAGCTTTCTTT
>-|few|15|TRBJ2-3|TRBV20-1
CSASILAKSTDTQYF
TGCAGTGCTAGCATCCTAGCAAAGAGCACAGATACGCAGTATTTT
>TRBD2|many|13|TRBJ2-5|TRBV20-1
CSAPRLAEETQYF
TGCAGTGCACCTCGACTAGCAGAGGAGACCCAGTACTTC
>-|many|13|TRBJ2-1|TRBV27
CASSLLMYNEQFF
TGTGCCAGCAGTTTATTGATGTACAATGAGCAGTTCTTC
>-|few|13|TRBJ2-2|TRBV7-3
CASSYRPAGELFF
TGTGCCAGCAGTTACAGACCAGCCGGGGAGCTGTTTTTT
>TRBD1|-|15|TRBJ2-1|TRBV19
CASRLDRAPLNEQFF
TGTGCCAGTAGACTAGACAGGGCTCCACTCAATGAGCAGTTCTTC
>-|many|14|TRBJ2-2|TRBV2
CASGRDRYTGELFF
TGTGCCAGCGGGAGGGACAGATACACCGGGGAGCTGTTTTTT
>-|many|14|TRBJ1-3|TRBV27
CASSPTGRGNTIYF
TGTGCCAGCAGTCCTACGGGCCGTGGAAACACCATATATTTT
>TRBD2|many|16|TRBJ2-5|TRBV20-1
CSARDPRGGAKETQYF
TGCAGTGCTAGAGATCCCCGGGGGGGGGCCAAAGAGACCCAGTACTTC
>TRBD1|-|14|TRBJ1-2|TRBV20-1
CSARERQGAFGYTF
TGCAGTGCTAGAGAAAGACAGGGGGCCTTTGGCTACACCTTC
>-|many|16|TRBJ2-1|TRBV7-8
CASSLGRAPPNDEQFF
TGTGCCAGCAGCTTAGGGCGGGCCCCACCAAACGATGAGCAGTTCTTC
>-|many|16|TRBJ1-5|TRBV5-1
CASSSGEGAGNQPQHF
TGCGCCAGCAGCTCGGGGGAAGGGGCGGGCAATCAGCCCCAGCATTTT
>-|many|16|TRBJ1-6|TRBV12-3/TRBV12-4
CASSFRGSSYNSPLHF
TGTGCCAGCAGTTTCCGGGGATCCTCCTATAATTCACCCCTCCACTTT
>-|many|18|TRBJ2-2|TRBV19
CASSISSLAYSNTGELFF
TGTGCCAGTAGTATTAGCAGCTTAGCGTACTCGAACACCGGGGAGCTGTTTTTT
>-|many|13|TRBJ2-3|TRBV29-1
CSVELGGTDTQYF
TGCAGCGTTGAATTAGGGGGCACAGATACGCAGTATTTT
>TRBD1|many|14|TRBJ2-1|TRBV12-3/TRBV12-4
CASRPGQGQYEQFF
TGTGCCAGCAGGCCTGGACAGGGTCAATATGAGCAGTTCTTC
>TRBD2|many|18|TRBJ2-2|TRBV13
CASSLVALAGGATGELFF
TGTGCCAGCAGCTTAGTTGCCCTAGCGGGAGGAGCCACCGGGGAGCTGTTTTTT
>-|many|16|TRBJ2-1|TRBV6-2/TRBV6-3
CASSYPRGRYRDEQFF
TGTGCCAGCAGTTACCCCAGGGGCAGGTACCGCGATGAGCAGTTCTTC
>-|few|15|TRBJ2-5|TRBV3-1
CASRNQLPVPETQYF
TGTGCCAGCAGAAACCAATTGCCGGTCCCAGAGACCCAGTACTTC
>TRBD2|many|14|TRBJ2-3|TRBV7-3
CASSPSGRSDTQYF
TGTGCCAGCAGCCCTAGCGGGAGATCAGATACGCAGTATTTT
>TRBD2|many|13|TRBJ2-1|TRBV7-2
CASSWSREAEQFF
TGTGCCAGCAGCTGGAGTCGGGAGGCCGAGCAGTTCTTC
>TRBD2|once|14|TRBJ2-7|TRBV6-1
CASSQTSGAYEQYF
TGTGCCAGCAGTCAGACTAGCGGAGCCTACGAGCAGTACTTC
>TRBD2|many|15|TRBJ2-3|TRBV7-2
CASRSSGSLTDTQYF
TGTGCCAGCAGATCTAGCGGGAGCTTGACAGATACGCAGTATTTT
>-|many|13|TRBJ1-2|TRBV28
CASSFIQGDGYTF
TGTGCCAGCAGTTTTATCCAGGGTGATGGCTACACCTTC
>TRBD2|many|16|TRBJ2-1|TRBV20-1
CSARDLTSGSFGEQFF
TGCAGTGCTAGAGATTTAACTAGCGGGAGCTTTGGGGAGCAGTTCTTC
>-|-|14|TRBJ2-7|TRBV10-3
CAISELWGTYEQYF
TGTGCCATCAGTGAGCTATGGGGGACCTACGAGCAGTACTTC
>-|many|16|TRBJ1-6|TRBV12-3/TRBV12-4
CASQLGGARVGSPLHF
TGTGCCAGCCAGCTCGGGGGGGCGCGGGTCGGTTCACCCCTCCACTTT
>-|many|14|TRBJ2-2|TRBV11-3
CASSLDPEVGELFF
TGTGCCAGCAGCTTAGATCCTGAGGTCGGGGAGCTGTTTTTT
>TRBD1|-|15|TRBJ2-7|TRBV9
CASSVEGGQGGEQYF
TGTGCCAGCAGCGTAGAGGGGGGACAGGGCGGAGAGCAGTACTTC
>-|many|13|TRBJ2-5|TRBV6-1
CASRRGIQETQYF
TGTGCCAGCAGACGCGGGATACAAGAGACCCAGTACTTC
>TRBD2|-|17|TRBJ2-1|TRBV11-2
CASSQDRSSGPYNEQFF
TGTGCCAGCAGCCAAGATAGGTCTAGCGGGCCCTACAATGAGCAGTTCTTC
>-|few|16|TRBJ2-2|TRBV15
CATSRGGLGATGELFF
TGTGCCACCAGCAGAGGGGGGCTCGGGGCTACCGGGGAGCTGTTTTTT
>-|many|14|TRBJ2-5|TRBV14
CASSQDIDRETQYF
TGTGCCAGCAGCCAAGATATCGACCGGGAGACCCAGTACTTC
>TRBD2|few|15|TRBJ2-1|TRBV30
CAWSVLAGGLNEQFF
TGTGCCTGGAGTGTTTTAGCGGGAGGGCTGAATGAGCAGTTCTTC
>-|-|16|TRBJ2-5|TRBV2
CASRDQLYLREEGQYF
TGTGCCAGCAGGGACCAGCTGTACCTTAGGGAGGAGGGCCAGTACTTC
>-|-|15|TRBJ2-2|TRBV12-3/TRBV12-4
CASTEQGVGTGELFF
TGTGCCAGCACAGAACAGGGAGTGGGCACCGGGGAGCTGTTTTTT
>-|-|13|TRBJ2-5|TRBV27
CASGLGGSGTQYF
TGTGCCAGCGGCCTCGGAGGGTCTGGGACCCAGTACTTC
>-|-|15|TRBJ1-3|TRBV11-2
CASSLAWGVGNTIYF
TGTGCCAGCAGCTTAGCGTGGGGTGTCGGAAACACCATATATTTT